The T cell receptor beta chain under discussion was sequenced for a study of shared clonotypes between healthy human individuals. The overall study: Each donor's CD4 naive and CD4 memory cells filled three plates apiece, CD8 naive two, and CD8 memory one.

Comments on this clone: Its specificity is unknown.

Study outcomes and limitations: Deeper or shallower sequencing was expected to change how clonotypes are shared among donors. Larger estimated richness was generally seen in naive subsets than in memory subsets.

Several immunoSEQ 96-well plates shared each subset's DNA, each plate a replicate. Assay: immunoSEQ multiplex PCR; the TCRdb copy retains only in-frame clones and omits some. The data contain about 1.5 million clones, approximately 98% of them singletons. This sequence originates from a man aged 25 to 45 in good health. The sequenced sample consisted of naive CD4+ T cells sorted from blood. As for subset: CD45RA+ positively selected.

The CDR3 here is CASSVGGTSGNEQFF. CDR3 nucleotides: TGTGCCAGCAGCGTCGGCGGGACTAGTGGGAATGAGCAGTTCTTC. The J gene is TRBJ2-1, the V gene TRBV9; 8 nucleotides agree with TRBD2. Germline V gene data show CDR1 as SGDLS and CDR2 as YYNGEE. The CDR3 length is 15 residues. Germline trimming cut 2 bases from V and 7 bases from J; bases unmatched to any gene: 8.